Sequencing of this T cell receptor beta chain was carried out in a study of yellow fever vaccine responses in identical twins. Overall study results and limits: Twins reportedly appeared to share part of their vaccine T cell response while keeping part individual.

CDR1 is ENHRY, CDR2 SYGVKD, per germline. The trim removed 2 bases at V and 5 bases at J, leaving 9 bases unmatched. This CDR3 region has 16 residues. About this clonotype itself: Its antigen remains unknown.

Via MiXCR, TCRdb re-called the RT-PCR reads, giving one row per CDR3 protein. The table records under 3,000 distinct CDR3 sequences, about nine tenths of them present only once. The TCR originated in a female donor who received the yellow fever vaccine. This specimen consisted of T cells from blood (PBMCs), unsorted or a sorted subset (not recorded which), obtained before or after yellow fever vaccination (not recorded which). The chain couples TRBV10-3 to TRBJ2-1; 7 nucleotides agree with TRBD1. The CDR3 region is CAISEPETGTDNEQFF. The CDR3 DNA follows: TGTGCCATCAGTGAGCCTGAAACCGGGACAGACAATGAGCAGTTCTTC.